This entry describes one T cell receptor (beta chain). The antigen is undetermined. These data originate in a study of T cell responses to AZD1222 COVID-19 vaccine. Whole-study results and caveats: Repertoire samples came only from after the peak T cell response. White British donors predominated, females outnumbered males, and clonal diversity was possibly underestimated. Dominant CD4 TCR responses targeted spike regions 160-218 and 743-854.

TCRdb keeps only in-frame clones here, not all; method: immunoSEQ multiplex PCR. The sample lists under 200,000 clones; about 87% were seen once. The material was peripheral blood, obtained on day 0 of MenACWY control vaccination. The TCR sequence derives from an adult in good health.

The CDR3 nucleotides are TGTGCCAGCAGCGTGCCGGGACAAGCGCTAGTGGAGCAGTACTTC. Protein sequence: CASSVPGQALVEQYF. V is TRBV5-4 and J is TRBJ2-7; TRBD1 is a possible D gene (6 bases). V was clipped by 4 bases and J by 7 bases, with 21 bases between them. The CDR3 runs 15 residues. Germline CDR1 is SGHNT and CDR2 is YYREEE (reference sequence).